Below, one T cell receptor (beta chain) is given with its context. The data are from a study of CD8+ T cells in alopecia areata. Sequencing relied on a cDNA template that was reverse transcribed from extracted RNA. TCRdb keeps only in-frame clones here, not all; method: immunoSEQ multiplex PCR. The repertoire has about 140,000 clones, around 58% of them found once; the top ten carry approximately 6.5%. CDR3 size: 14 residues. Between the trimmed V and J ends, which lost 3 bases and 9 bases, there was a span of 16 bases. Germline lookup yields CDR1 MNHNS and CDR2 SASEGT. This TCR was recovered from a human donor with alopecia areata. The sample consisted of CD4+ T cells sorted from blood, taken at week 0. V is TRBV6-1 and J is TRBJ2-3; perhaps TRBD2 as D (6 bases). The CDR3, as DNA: TGTGCCAGCAGTGAGATGGGAGGCGGACAAACGCAGTATTTT. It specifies CASSEMGGGQTQYF.